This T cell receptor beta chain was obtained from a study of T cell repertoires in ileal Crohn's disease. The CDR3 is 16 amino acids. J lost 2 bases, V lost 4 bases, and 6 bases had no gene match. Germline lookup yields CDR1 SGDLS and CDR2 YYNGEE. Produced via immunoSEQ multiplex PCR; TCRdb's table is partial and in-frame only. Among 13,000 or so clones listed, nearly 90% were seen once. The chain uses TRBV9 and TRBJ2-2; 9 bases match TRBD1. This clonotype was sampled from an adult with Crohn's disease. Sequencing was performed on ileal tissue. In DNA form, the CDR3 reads TGTGCCAGCAGCCCACAGGGGGCGCTTAACACCGGGGAGCTGTTTTTT. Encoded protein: CASSPQGALNTGELFF.